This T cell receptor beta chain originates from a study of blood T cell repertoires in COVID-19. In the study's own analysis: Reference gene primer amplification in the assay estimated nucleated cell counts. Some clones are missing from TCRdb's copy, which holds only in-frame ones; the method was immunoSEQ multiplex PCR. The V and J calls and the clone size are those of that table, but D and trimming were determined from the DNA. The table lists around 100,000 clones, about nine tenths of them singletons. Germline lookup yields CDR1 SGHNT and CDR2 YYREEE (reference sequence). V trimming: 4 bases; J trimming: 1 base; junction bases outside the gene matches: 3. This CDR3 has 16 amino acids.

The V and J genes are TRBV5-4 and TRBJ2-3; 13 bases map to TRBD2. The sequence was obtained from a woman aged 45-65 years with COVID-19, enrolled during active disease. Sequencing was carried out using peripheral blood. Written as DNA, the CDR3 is TGTGCCAGCAGCCGCGGGACTAGCGGGGGCACAGATACGCAGTATTTT. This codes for CASSRGTSGGTDTQYF.